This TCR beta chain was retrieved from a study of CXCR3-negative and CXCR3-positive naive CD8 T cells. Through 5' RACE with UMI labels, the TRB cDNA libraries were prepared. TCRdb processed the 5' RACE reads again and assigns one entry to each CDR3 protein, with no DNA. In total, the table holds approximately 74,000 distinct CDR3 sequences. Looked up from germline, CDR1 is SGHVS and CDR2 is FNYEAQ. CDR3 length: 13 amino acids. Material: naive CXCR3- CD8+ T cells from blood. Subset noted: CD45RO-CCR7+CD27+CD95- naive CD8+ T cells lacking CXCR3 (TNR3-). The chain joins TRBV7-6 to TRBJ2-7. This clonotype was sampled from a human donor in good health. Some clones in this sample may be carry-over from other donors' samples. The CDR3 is CASSLSSSVEQYF. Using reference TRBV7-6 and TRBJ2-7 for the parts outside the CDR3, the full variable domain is GAGVSQSPRYKVTKRGQDVALRCDPISGHVSLYWYRQALGQGPEFLTYFNYEAQQDKSGLPNDRFSAERPEGSISTLTIQRTEQRDSAMYRCASSLSSSVEQYFGPGTRLTVT.